The 19 T cell receptor beta chains below all came from one sample that was sequenced in a study of blood T cell repertoires in COVID-19. Profiling relied on immunoSEQ multiplex PCR, and the TCRdb table lists in-frame clones only, not all of them. In the table there are approximately 360,000 clones, around 91% of which are singletons. The sequenced material came from peripheral blood. All receptors derive from a man in his late teens or twenties with active or convalescent COVID-19.

V is TRBV7-2 and J is TRBJ1-4, with 9 bases matching TRBD1. This CDR3 contains 16 residues. V lost 1 base and J lost 6; bases outside the gene matches: 6. Germline lookup yields CDR1 SGHTA and CDR2 FQGNSA. CDR3 DNA sequence: TGTGCCAGCAGCTTAGGATCGGGACAGGGTGATGAAAAACTGTTTTTT. Protein sequence: CASSLGSGQGDEKLFF.

The rearrangement joins TRBV19 to TRBJ1-2, with D possibly TRBD1 on 6 matching bases. Germline V lookup: CDR1 LNHDA, CDR2 SQIVND (reference sequence). V shed 5 bases and J shed 5 bases, with 18 bases lying between them. This CDR3 is built from 15 residues. This CDR3 reads CASSPGQRSSYGYTF. The CDR3 nucleotides read TGTGCCAGTAGTCCGGGACAACGGAGTAGTTATGGCTACACCTTC. Combining the CDR3 with reference TRBV19 and TRBJ1-2 gives the whole variable domain DGGITQSPKYLFRKEGQNVTLSCEQNLNHDAMYWYRQDPGQGLRLIYYSQIVNDFQKGDIAEGYSVSREKKESFPLTVTSAQKNPTAFYLCASSPGQRSSYGYTFGSGTRLTVV.

The chain has TRBV5-4 and TRBJ1-1; tentatively, D is TRBD1 (5 bases). Germline CDR1 and CDR2: SGHNT and YYREEE (reference sequence). The CDR3 extends over 14 amino acids. Trimming took 3 bases from V and 7 from J, leaving 16 bases between them. The CDR3 sequence is CASSSQGGLGEAFF. As DNA, the CDR3 is TGTGCCAGCAGCTCGCAGGGTGGGTTGGGTGAAGCTTTCTTT.

This chain links TRBV27 with TRBJ2-7; tentative D call: TRBD2 (6 bases). In germline, CDR1 is MNHEY, CDR2 SMNVEV (reference sequence). The CDR3 covers 12 residues. Trimming removed 6 bases from V and 2 bases from J, with 8 bases in between. The CDR3 sequence is CASRGLAYEQYF. As DNA, the CDR3 is TGTGCCAGCAGGGGACTTGCCTACGAGCAGTACTTC.

The chain joins TRBV5-8 to TRBJ2-1, with a weak D call TRBD2 (6 bases). Germline V lookup: CDR1 SGHTS, CDR2 YDEGEE. The CDR3 spans 11 residues. With 10 bases removed from V and 2 bases from J, the gap between germline ends came to 7 bases. CDR3 DNA: TGTGCCTGGAGGGCCTACAATGAGCAGTTCTTC. This encodes CAWRAYNEQFF. Full variable domain (outside the CDR3, taken from reference TRBV5-8 and TRBJ2-1): EAGVTQSPTHLIKTRGQQATLRCSPISGHTSVYWYQQALGLGLQFLLWYDEGEERNRGNFPPRFSGRQFPNYSSELNVNALELEDSALYLCAWRAYNEQFFGPGTRLTVL.

This clone was seen just once. The chain couples TRBV6-1 to TRBJ2-7; 8 bases match TRBD1. This CDR3 has 15 amino acids. Germline lookup yields CDR1 MNHNS and CDR2 SASEGT. V lost 3 bases, J lost 3 bases, and 7 bases stayed unmatched. Here the CDR3 reads CASSEVTGVGYEQYF. The CDR3 DNA follows: TGTGCCAGCAGTGAGGTGACAGGGGTTGGCTACGAGCAGTACTTC.

This chain links TRBV7-9 with TRBJ1-2; 8 bases are shared with TRBD1. Losses at the gene ends were 1 base for V and 3 bases for J; bases not matched to a gene: 10. Germline CDR1 SEHNR, CDR2 FQNEAQ (reference sequence). The CDR3 length is 17 residues. The CDR3 DNA is TGTGCCAGCAGCTTAGAGGCAGGGGGCTTTACCGACTATGGCTACACCTTC. As protein: CASSLEAGGFTDYGYTF. Full variable domain (remainder filled in from reference TRBV7-9 and TRBJ1-2): DTGVSQNPRHKITKRGQNVTFRCDPISEHNRLYWYRQTLGQGPEFLTYFQNEAQLEKSRLLSDRFSAERPKGSFSTLEIQRTEQGDSAMYLCASSLEAGGFTDYGYTFGSGTRLTVV.

This chain joins TRBV5-6 and TRBJ2-1; D is uncertain. CDR1 and CDR2 (germline): SGHDT, YYEEEE. The CDR3 covers 11 residues. With 1 base removed from V and 9 bases from J, the gap between germline ends came to 5 bases. In nucleotides, the CDR3 is TGTGCCAGCAGCTTGTTCGGTGAGCAGTTCTTC. Amino acids: CASSLFGEQFF.

The chain uses TRBV7-2 and TRBJ2-7; 7 bases fit TRBD1. CDR3 length equals 15 residues. The V gene end was trimmed by 5 bases and the J gene end by 6 bases; junction bases not matched to a gene: 13. From germline, CDR1 is SGHTA and CDR2 FQGNSA. CDR3: CASSPNPGQTGEQYF. CDR3 bases: TGTGCCAGCAGCCCCAACCCGGGACAGACGGGCGAGCAGTACTTC.

This rearrangement joins TRBV27 to TRBJ1-2; D unclear. CDR3 length equals 13 residues. Looked up from germline, CDR1 is MNHEY and CDR2 is SMNVEV (reference sequence). With 4 bases removed from V and 1 base from J, the gap between germline ends came to 7 bases. CDR3 residues: CASSSTSNYGYTF. CDR3 nucleotides: TGTGCCAGCAGTTCGACAAGTAACTATGGCTACACCTTC.

In this sample, this clone turned up once. The rearrangement joins TRBV6-5 to TRBJ1-1; 9 bases fit TRBD1. The germline gives CDR1 MNHEY, CDR2 SVGAGI. The CDR3 loop spans 13 amino acids. Germline trimming cut 5 bases from V and 5 bases from J; bases unmatched to any gene: 3. The CDR3 nucleotides read TGTGCCAGCAGTCACAGGGGGCAGACTGAAGCTTTCTTT. This translates into CASSHRGQTEAFF.

The chain has TRBV4-1 and TRBJ1-6, with TRBD1 identical over 8 bases. Trimming at V came to 4 bases and at J to 7 bases, leaving 9 bases not matched to a gene. The germline V gene encodes CDR1 MGHRA and CDR2 YSYEKL. The CDR3 has 16 amino acids. CDR3 bases: TGCGCCAGCAGCCCAATTCCGGACAGGGACAATTCACCCCTCCACTTT. It codes for CASSPIPDRDNSPLHF.

Only one count was recorded for this clone. The chain couples TRBV29-1 to TRBJ1-4; 9 bases are shared with TRBD1. The CDR3 loop spans 13 amino acids. From germline, CDR1 is SQVTM and CDR2 ANQGSEA. The trim removed 8 bases at V and 3 bases at J, leaving 4 bases unmatched. Here the CDR3 DNA reads TGCAGCACAGGACAGGGGCCTAATGAAAAACTGTTTTTT. It codes for CSTGQGPNEKLFF.

The J gene is TRBJ1-2, the V gene TRBV28; D is possibly TRBD1 (5 bases). Trimming removed 2 bases at V and 8 bases at J, with 15 bases between. The CDR3 extends over 14 amino acids. Germline CDR1 MDHEN, CDR2 SYDVKM. The CDR3 DNA reads TGTGCCAGCAGTTTACGCGCAGGGTTAGGGGGCTACACCTTC. Protein product: CASSLRAGLGGYTF.

This chain links TRBV7-6 with TRBJ2-7, with 8 bases lining up with TRBD1. Germline assignment: CDR1 SGHVS and CDR2 FNYEAQ. V lost 2 bases to trimming and J lost 3 bases; unmatched junction nucleotides: 3. This CDR3 is 14 amino acids long. The CDR3 loop reads CASSLRDRRYEQYF. The CDR3 nucleotides are TGTGCCAGCAGCTTAAGGGACAGGCGCTACGAGCAGTACTTC.

This clone occurred once. One end of the junction does not line up with germline, which may come from a read error. The genes are TRBV5-8 and TRBJ2-6, with D perhaps matching TRBD1 (5 bases). This CDR3 has 15 residues. Per germline, CDR1 SGHTS and CDR2 YDEGEE. The CDR3 DNA reads TGTGCCAGCACACTATTTAGCTCTGGGGCCAACGTGCTGACTTTC. This gives the protein CASTLFSSGANVLTF.

In this sample, this clone turned up a few times. This sequence joins TRBV19 and TRBJ1-2, with unresolved D. Per the germline V gene, CDR1 is LNHDA and CDR2 is SQIVND (reference sequence). Trimming removed 1 base at V and 13 bases at J, with 13 bases between. CDR3 length: 12 residues. CDR3 bases: TGTGCCAGTAGTATAGGTGGACTCCCAGGCACCTTC. Its translation is CASSIGGLPGTF.

The rearrangement links TRBV7-2 to TRBJ2-1; 11 bases map to TRBD2. Germline CDR1 reads SGHTA; CDR2 reads FQGNSA. With 3 bases clipped from V and 15 bases from J, the junction kept 13 bases outside the gene matches. The CDR3 loop spans 15 amino acids. This CDR3 reads CASSFPSSGGTKRFF. CDR3 nucleotide sequence: TGTGCCAGCAGCTTCCCTTCTAGCGGGGGGACCAAGAGGTTCTTC.

The chain uses TRBV7-8 and TRBJ2-1; 9 nucleotides match TRBD1. CDR3 length equals 15 residues. V was pared by 11 bases and J by 7 bases, with 15 bases of the junction left unmatched. Germline V lookup: CDR1 SGHVS, CDR2 FQNEAQ. The DNA for the CDR3 is TGTGCCGGATTCGCCGGGACAGGGTCTGGGAATGAGCAGTTCTTC. Translating it yields CAGFAGTGSGNEQFF.